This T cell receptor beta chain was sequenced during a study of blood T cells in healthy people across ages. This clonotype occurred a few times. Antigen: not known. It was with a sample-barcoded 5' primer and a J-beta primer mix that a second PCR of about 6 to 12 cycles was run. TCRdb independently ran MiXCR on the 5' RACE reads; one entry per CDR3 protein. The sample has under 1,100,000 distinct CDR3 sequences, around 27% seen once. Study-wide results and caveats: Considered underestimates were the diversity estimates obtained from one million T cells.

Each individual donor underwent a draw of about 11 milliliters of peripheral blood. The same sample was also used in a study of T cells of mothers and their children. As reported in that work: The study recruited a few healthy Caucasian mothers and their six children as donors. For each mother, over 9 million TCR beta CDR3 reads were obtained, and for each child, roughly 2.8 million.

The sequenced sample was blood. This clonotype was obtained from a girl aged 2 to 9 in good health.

The chain's CDR3 is CASSDFGGKYNEQFF. The CDR3 DNA reads TGTGCCAGCAGTGACTTCGGGGGGAAATACAATGAGCAGTTCTTC. This rearrangement joins TRBV6-1 to TRBJ2-5, with 7 bases identical to TRBD2. Judging by the DNA end, TRBJ2-1 fits better; the J call may be wrong. The CDR3 runs 15 residues. Looked up from germline, CDR1 is MNHNS and CDR2 is SASEGT.